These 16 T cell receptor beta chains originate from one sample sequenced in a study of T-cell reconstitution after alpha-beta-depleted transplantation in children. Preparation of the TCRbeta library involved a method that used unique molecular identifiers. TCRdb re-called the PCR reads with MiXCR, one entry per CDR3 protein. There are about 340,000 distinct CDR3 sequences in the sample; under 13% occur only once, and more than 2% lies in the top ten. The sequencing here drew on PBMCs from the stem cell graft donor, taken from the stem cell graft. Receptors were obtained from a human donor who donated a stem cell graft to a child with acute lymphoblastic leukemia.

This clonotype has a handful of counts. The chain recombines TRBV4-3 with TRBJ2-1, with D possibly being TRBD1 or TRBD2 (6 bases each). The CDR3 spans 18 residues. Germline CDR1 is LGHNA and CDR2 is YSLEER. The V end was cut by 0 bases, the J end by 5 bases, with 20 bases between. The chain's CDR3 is CASSQDVPGAPVHNEQFF. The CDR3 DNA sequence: TGCGCCAGCAGCCAAGATGTACCGGGGGCACCCGTTCACAATGAGCAGTTCTTC.

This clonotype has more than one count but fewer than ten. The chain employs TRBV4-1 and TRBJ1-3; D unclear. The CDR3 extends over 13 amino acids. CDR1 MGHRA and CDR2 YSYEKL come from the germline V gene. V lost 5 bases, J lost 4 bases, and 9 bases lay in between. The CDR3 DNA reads TGCGCCAGCAGCTTACCCGACGGAAACACCATATATTTT. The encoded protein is CASSLPDGNTIYF.

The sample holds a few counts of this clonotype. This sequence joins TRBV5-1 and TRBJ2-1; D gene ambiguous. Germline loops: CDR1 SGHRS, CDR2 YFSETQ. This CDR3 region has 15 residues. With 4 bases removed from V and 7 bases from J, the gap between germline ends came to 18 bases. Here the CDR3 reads CASSKEVSFSNEQFF. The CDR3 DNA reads TGCGCCAGCAGCAAAGAGGTAAGCTTCAGTAATGAGCAGTTCTTC.

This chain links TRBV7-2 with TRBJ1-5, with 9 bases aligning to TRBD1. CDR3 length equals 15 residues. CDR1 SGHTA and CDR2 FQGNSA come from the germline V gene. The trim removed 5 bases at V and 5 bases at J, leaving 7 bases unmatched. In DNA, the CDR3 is TGTGCCAGCAGCCTCTGGGACAGGGAATATCAGCCCCAGCATTTT. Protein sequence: CASSLWDREYQPQHF. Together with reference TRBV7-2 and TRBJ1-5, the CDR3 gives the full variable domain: GAGVSQSPSNKVTEKGKDVELRCDPISGHTALYWYRQSLGQGLEFLIYFQGNSAPDKSGLPSDRFSAERTGGSVSTLTIQRTQQEDSAVYLCASSLWDREYQPQHFGDGTRLSIL.

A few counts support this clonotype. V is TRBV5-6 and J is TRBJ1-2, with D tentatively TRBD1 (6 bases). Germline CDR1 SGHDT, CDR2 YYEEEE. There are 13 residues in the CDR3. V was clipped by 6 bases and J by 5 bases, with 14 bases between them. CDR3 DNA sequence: TGTGCCAGCATGGGGAGGGGGATATATGGCTACACCTTC. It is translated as CASMGRGIYGYTF.

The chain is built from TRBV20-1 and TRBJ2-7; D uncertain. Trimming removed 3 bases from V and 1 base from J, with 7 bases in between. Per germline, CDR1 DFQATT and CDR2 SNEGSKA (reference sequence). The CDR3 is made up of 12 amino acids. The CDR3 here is CSARRRSYEQYF. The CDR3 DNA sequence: TGCAGTGCTAGGAGGAGATCCTACGAGCAGTACTTC.

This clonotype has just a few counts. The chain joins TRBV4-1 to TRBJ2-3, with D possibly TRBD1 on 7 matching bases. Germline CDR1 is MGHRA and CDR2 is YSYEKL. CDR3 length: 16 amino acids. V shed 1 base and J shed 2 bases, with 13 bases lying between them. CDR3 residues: CASSQARGQSTDTQYF. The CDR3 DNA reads TGCGCCAGCAGCCAAGCGCGGGGACAGTCCACAGATACGCAGTATTTT.

The CDR3 region has the DNA TGTGCCGCCGGGACTCGACGCTACGAGCAGTACTTC. This codes for CAAGTRRYEQYF. The chain couples TRBV6-2 or TRBV6-3 to TRBJ2-7; D is perhaps TRBD2 (6 bases). Germline CDR1 and CDR2: MNHEY and SVGEGT. CDR3 length equals 12 residues. V was cut by 11 bases and J by 3 bases, with 14 bases left in between.

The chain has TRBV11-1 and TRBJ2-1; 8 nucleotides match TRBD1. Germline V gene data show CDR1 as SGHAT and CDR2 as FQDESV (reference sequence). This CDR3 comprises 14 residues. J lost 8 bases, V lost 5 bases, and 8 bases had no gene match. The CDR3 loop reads CASSPGGRQYEQFF. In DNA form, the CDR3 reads TGTGCCAGCAGCCCAGGGGGCAGGCAATATGAGCAGTTCTTC.

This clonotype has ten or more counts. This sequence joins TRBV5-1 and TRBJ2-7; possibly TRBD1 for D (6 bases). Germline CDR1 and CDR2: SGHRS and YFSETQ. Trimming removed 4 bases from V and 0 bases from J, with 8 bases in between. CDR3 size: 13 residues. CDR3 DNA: TGCGCCAGCAGCGAGGGGGTCTCCTACGAGCAGTACTTC. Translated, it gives CASSEGVSYEQYF.

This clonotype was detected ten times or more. The CDR3 DNA reads as TGTGCCAGCAGCTATCTTGAGACCCCGGCGAATGAGCAGTTCTTC. This sequence encodes CASSYLETPANEQFF. The chain carries TRBV11-2 and TRBJ2-1; D gene unclear. Trimming shortened V by 4 bases and J by 7 bases, and 17 bases separated the two germline ends. From germline, CDR1 is SGHAT and CDR2 FQNNGV. The CDR3 is 15 residues long. Full variable domain (rest looked up from reference TRBV11-2 and TRBJ2-1): EAGVAQSPRYKIIEKRQSVAFWCNPISGHATLYWYQQILGQGPKLLIQFQNNGVVDDSQLPKDRFSAERLKGVDSTLKIQPAKLEDSAVYLCASSYLETPANEQFFGPGTRLTVL.

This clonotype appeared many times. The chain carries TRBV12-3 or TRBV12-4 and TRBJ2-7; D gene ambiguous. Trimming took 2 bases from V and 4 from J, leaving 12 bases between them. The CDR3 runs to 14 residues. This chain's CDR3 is CASSLYTLGYEQYF. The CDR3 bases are TGTGCCAGCAGTTTATATACCCTGGGGTACGAGCAGTACTTC.

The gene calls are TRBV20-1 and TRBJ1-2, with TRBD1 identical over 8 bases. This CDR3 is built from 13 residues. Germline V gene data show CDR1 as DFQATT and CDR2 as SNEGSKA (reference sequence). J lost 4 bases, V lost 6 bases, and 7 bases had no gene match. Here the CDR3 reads CSARTGPGYGYTF. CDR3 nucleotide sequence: TGCAGTGCGCGGACAGGGCCCGGCTATGGCTACACCTTC.

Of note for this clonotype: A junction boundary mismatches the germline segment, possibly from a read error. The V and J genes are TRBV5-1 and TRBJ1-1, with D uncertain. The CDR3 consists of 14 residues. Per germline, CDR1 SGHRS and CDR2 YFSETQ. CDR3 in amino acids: CAGRVRTENTEAFF. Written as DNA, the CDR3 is TGCGCCGGCAGAGTAAGGACGGAGAACACTGAAGCTTTCTTT.

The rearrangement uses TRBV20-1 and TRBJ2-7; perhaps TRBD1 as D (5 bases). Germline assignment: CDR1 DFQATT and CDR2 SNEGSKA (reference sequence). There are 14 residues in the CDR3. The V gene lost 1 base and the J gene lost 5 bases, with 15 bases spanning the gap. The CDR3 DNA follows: TGCAGTGCTAGAGTCCCCTCTTCAGGGCACGAGCAGTACTTC. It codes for CSARVPSSGHEQYF.

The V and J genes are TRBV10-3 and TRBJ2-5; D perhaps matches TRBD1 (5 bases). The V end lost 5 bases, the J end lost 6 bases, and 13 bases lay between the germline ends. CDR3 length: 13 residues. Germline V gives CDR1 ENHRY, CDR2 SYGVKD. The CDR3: CAISWTQQKTQYF. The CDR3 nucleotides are TGTGCCATCAGTTGGACACAGCAAAAGACCCAGTACTTC.